This T cell receptor beta chain was recovered during a study of T cells in Graves' hyperthyroidism and ophthalmopathy. V shed 0 bases and J shed 6 bases, with 9 bases lying between them. The CDR3 runs to 14 residues. Germline assignment: CDR1 SGHRS and CDR2 YFSETQ. TCR beta CDR3 regions were amplified from RNA. The HTBI primer set served for first-round RT-PCR of the TCR CDR3. One entry per CDR3 protein results from TCRdb running MiXCR on the multiplex PCR reads. The sample includes 350,000 to 400,000 distinct CDR3 sequences, roughly 19% of them seen just once. The clonotype comes from a woman younger than 35 with Graves' hyperthyroidism. The chain is built from TRBV5-1 and TRBJ2-2, with D unresolved. The sequenced sample was blood. In DNA, the CDR3 is TGCGCCAGCAGCTTGGCCATGGGATCCGGGGAGCTGTTTTTT. This encodes CASSLAMGSGELFF.